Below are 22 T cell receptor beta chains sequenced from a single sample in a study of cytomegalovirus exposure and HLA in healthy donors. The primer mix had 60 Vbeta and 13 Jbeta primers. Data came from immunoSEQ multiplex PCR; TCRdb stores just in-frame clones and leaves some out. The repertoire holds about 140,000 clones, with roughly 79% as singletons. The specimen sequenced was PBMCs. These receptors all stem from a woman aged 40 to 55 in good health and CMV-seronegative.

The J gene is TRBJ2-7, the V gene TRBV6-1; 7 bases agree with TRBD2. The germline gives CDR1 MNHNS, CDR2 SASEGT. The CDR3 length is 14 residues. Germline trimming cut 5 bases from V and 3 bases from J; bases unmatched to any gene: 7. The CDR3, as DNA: TGTGCCAGCAGTCCAGAGCGGGGCCGCTACGAGCAGTACTTC. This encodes CASSPERGRYEQYF.

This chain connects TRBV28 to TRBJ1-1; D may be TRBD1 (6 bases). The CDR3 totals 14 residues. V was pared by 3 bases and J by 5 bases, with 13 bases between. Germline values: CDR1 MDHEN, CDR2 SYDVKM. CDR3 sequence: CASSFQGHQTEAFF. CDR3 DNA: TGTGCCAGCAGTTTTCAGGGACATCAGACTGAAGCTTTCTTT.

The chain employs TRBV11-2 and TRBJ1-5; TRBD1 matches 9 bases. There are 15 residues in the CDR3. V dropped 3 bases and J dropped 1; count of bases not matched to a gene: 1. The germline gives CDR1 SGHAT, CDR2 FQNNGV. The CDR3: CASSLGTGSNQPQHF. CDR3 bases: TGTGCCAGCAGCTTGGGGACAGGGAGCAATCAGCCCCAGCATTTT.

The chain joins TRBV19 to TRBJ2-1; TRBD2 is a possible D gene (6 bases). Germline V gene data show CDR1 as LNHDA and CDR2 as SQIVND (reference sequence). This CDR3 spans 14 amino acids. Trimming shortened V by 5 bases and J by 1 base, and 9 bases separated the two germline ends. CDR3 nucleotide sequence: TGTGCCAGTAGTGTGGGGGGTTCCTACAATGAGCAGTTCTTC. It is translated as CASSVGGSYNEQFF.

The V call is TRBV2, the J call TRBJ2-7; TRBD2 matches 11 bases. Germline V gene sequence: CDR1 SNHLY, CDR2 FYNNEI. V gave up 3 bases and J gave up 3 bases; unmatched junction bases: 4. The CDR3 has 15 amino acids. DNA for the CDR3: TGTGCCAGCAGTGAGCAGACTAGCGGGATCTACGAGCAGTACTTC. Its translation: CASSEQTSGIYEQYF.

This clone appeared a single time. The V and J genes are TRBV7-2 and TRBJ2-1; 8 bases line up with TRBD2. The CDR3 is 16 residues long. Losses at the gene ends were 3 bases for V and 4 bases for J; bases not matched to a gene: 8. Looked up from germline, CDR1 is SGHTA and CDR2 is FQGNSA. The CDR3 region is CASSFPLAGSYNEQFF. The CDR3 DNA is TGTGCCAGCAGCTTTCCCCTAGCGGGTTCATACAATGAGCAGTTCTTC. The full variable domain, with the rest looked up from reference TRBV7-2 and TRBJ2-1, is GAGVSQSPSNKVTEKGKDVELRCDPISGHTALYWYRQSLGQGLEFLIYFQGNSAPDKSGLPSDRFSAERTGGSVSTLTIQRTQQEDSAVYLCASSFPLAGSYNEQFFGPGTRLTVL.

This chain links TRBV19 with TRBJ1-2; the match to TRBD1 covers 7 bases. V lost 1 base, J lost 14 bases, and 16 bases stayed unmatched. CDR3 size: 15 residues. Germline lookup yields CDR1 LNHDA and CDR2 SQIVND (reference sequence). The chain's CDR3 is CASSIGTDQGDPETF. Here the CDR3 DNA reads TGTGCCAGTAGTATAGGTACTGACCAGGGGGATCCTGAAACCTTC. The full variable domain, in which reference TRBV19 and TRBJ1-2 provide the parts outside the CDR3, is DGGITQSPKYLFRKEGQNVTLSCEQNLNHDAMYWYRQDPGQGLRLIYYSQIVNDFQKGDIAEGYSVSREKKESFPLTVTSAQKNPTAFYLCASSIGTDQGDPETFGSGTRLTVV.

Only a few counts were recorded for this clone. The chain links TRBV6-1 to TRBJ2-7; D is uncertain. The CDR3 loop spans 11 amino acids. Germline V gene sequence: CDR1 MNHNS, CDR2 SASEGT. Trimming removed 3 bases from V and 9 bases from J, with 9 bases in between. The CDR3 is CASSEWSRQYF. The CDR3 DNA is TGTGCCAGCAGTGAGTGGAGTAGGCAGTACTTC.

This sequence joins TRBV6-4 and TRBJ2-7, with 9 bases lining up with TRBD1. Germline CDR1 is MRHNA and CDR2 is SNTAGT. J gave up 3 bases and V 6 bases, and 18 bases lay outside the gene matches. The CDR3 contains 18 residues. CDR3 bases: TGTGCCAGCAGCGATTACCTGAGGGACAGGGAAAGAGACTACGAGCAGTACTTC. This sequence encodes CASSDYLRDRERDYEQYF.

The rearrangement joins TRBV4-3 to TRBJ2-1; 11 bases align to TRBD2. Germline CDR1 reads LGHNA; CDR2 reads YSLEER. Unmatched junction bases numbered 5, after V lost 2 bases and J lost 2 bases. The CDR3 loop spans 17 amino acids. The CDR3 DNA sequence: TGCGCCAGCAGCCAACTACTAGCGGGGGATCCCTACAATGAGCAGTTCTTC. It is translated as CASSQLLAGDPYNEQFF.

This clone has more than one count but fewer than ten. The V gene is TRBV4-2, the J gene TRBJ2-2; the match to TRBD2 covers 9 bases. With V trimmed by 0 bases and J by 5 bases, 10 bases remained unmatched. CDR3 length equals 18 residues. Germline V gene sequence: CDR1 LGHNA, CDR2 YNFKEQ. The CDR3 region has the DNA TGTGCCAGCAGCCAAGATATTGGCGGGAGGGCCGAAACCGGGGAGCTGTTTTTT. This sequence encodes CASSQDIGGRAETGELFF.

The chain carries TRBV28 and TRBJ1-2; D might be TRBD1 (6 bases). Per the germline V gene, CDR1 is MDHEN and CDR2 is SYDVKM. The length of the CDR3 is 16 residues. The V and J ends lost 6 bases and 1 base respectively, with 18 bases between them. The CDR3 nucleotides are TGTGCCAGCAGCTCAACAGGGCGTTCCGGTAACTATGGCTACACCTTC. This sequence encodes CASSSTGRSGNYGYTF.

The DNA for the CDR3 is TGTGCCAGCAGCTTAGAGAGGACTCTATCCTACAATGAGCAGTTCTTC. Residues: CASSLERTLSYNEQFF. The chain is built from TRBV7-9 and TRBJ2-1; perhaps TRBD2 as D (5 bases). Trimming removed 1 base at V and 1 base at J, with 11 bases between. Germline V gene data show CDR1 as SEHNR and CDR2 as FQNEAQ (reference sequence). The CDR3 is 16 residues long.

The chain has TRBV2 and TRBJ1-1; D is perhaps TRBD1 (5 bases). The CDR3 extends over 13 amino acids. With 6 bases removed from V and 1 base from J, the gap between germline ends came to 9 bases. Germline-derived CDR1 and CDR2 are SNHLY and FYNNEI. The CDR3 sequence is CASSLQENTEAFF. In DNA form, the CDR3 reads TGTGCCAGCAGCTTACAGGAGAACACTGAAGCTTTCTTT.

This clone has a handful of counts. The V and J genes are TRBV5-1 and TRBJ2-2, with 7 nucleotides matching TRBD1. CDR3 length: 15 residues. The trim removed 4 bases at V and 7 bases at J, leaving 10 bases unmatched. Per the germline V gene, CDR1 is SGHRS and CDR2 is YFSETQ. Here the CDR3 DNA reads TGCGCCAGCAGCCCCGACAGGGAATGGGGCGGGGAGCTGTTTTTT. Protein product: CASSPDREWGGELFF.

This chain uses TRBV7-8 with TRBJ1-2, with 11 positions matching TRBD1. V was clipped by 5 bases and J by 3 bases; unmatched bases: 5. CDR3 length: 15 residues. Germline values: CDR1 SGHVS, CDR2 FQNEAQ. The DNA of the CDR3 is TGTGCCAGCAGCCCCGGACAGGGGGCACACTATGGCTACACCTTC. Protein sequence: CASSPGQGAHYGYTF.

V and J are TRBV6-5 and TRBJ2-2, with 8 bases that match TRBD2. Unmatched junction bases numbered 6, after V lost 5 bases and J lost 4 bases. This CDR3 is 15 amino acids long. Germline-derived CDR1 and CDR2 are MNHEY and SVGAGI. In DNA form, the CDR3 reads TGTGCCAGCAGTCACCGGGCGGGGGGCACCGGGGAGCTGTTTTTT. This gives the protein CASSHRAGGTGELFF.

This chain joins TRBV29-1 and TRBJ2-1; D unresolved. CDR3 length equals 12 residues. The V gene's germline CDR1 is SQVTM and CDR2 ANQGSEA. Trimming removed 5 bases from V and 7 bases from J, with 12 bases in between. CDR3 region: CSVNLLGNEQFF. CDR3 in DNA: TGCAGCGTTAACTTGCTCGGGAATGAGCAGTTCTTC.

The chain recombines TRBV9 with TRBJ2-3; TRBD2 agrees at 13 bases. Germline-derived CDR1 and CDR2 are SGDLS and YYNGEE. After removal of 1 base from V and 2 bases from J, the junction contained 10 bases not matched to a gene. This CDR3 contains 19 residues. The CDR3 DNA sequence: TGTGCCAGCAGCGTAAGCGGGAGGACTAGCGGGAGAATCACAGATACGCAGTATTTT. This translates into CASSVSGRTSGRITDTQYF.

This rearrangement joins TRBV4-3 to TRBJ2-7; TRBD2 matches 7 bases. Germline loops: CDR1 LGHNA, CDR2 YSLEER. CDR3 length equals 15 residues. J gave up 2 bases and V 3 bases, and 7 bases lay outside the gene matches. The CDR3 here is CASSHQAGSAYEQYF. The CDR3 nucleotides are TGCGCCAGCAGCCACCAAGCGGGGAGTGCCTACGAGCAGTACTTC.

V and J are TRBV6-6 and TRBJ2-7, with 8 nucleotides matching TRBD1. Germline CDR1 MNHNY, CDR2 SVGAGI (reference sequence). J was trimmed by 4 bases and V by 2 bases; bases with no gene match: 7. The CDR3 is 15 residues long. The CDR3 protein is CASSYPTGAEYEQYF. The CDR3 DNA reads TGTGCCAGCAGTTACCCGACAGGGGCGGAGTACGAGCAGTACTTC.

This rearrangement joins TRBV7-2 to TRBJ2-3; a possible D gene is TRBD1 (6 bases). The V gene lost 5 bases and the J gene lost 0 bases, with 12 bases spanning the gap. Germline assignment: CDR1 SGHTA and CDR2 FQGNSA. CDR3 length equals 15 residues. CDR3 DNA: TGTGCCAGCAGCGTACAGGGTTCTAGCACAGATACGCAGTATTTT. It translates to CASSVQGSSTDTQYF.